This TCR beta chain stems from a study of blood T cell repertoires in COVID-19. In the study overall: The analysed material was cDNA or gDNA that came from T cells, B-cell-depleted T cells, or PBMCs.

Trimming took 4 bases from V and 3 from J, leaving 15 bases between them. The CDR3 contains 16 residues. Germline V gene sequence: CDR1 SGHVS, CDR2 FQNEAQ. Libraries were prepared by immunoSEQ multiplex PCR; TCRdb keeps only in-frame clonotypes and omits some of them. Here the sample spans approximately 61,000 clones, 83% being singletons. This sequence joins TRBV7-8 and TRBJ1-4, with D possibly being TRBD1 (6 bases). The source material was peripheral blood. This clonotype originated in a man in his forties or fifties with COVID-19, enrolled during active disease. The CDR3 sequence: CASSSYRAGANEKLFF. CDR3 in DNA: TGTGCCAGCAGCTCTTACAGGGCCGGGGCTAATGAAAAACTGTTTTTT.